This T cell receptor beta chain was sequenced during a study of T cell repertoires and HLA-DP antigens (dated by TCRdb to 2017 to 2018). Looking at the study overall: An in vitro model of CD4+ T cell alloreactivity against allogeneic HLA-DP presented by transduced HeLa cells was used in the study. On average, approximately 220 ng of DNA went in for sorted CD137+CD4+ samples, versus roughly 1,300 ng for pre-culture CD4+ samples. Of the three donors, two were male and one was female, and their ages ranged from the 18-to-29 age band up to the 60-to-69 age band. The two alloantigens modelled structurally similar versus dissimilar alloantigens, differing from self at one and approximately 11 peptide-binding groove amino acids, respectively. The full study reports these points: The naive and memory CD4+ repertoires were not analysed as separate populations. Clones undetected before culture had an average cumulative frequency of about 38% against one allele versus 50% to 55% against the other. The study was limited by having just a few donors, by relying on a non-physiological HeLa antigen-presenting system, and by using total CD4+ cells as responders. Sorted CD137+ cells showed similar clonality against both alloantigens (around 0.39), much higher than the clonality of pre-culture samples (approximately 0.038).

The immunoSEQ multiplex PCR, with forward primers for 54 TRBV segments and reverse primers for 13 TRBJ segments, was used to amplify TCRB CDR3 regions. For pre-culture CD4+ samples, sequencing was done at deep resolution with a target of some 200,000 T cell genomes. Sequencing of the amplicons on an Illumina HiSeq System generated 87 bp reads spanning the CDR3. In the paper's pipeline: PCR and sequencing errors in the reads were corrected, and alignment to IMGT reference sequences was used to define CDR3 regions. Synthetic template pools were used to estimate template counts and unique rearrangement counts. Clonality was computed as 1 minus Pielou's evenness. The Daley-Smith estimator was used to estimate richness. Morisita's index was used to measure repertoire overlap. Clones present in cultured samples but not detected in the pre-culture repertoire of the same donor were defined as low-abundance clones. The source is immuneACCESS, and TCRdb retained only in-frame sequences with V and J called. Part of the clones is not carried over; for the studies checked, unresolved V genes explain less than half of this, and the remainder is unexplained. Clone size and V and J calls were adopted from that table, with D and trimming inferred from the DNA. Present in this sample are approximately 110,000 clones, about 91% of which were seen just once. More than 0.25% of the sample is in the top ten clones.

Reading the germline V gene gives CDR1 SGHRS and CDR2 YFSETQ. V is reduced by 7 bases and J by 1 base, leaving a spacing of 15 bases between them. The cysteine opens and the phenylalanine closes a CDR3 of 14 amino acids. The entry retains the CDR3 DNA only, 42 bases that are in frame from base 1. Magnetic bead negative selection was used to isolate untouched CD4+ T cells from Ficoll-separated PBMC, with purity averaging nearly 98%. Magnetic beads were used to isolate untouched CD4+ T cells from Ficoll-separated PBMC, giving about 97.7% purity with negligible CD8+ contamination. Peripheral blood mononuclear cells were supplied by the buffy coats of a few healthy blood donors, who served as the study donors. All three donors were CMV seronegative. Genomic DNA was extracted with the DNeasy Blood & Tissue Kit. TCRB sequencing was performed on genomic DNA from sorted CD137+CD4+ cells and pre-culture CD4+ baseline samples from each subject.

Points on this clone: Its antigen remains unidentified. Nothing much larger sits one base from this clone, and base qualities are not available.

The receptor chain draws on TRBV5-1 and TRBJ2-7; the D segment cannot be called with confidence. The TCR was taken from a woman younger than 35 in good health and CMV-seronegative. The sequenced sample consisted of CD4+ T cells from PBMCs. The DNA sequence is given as TGCGCCAGCCGGGTCGGGTGGTTTTCCTACGAGCAGTACTTC. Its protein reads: CASRVGWFSYEQYF.